This T cell receptor (beta chain) was sequenced for a study of T cells expressing NK-cell markers. Study findings and constraints: Of the CD8+ T cells in six or seven donors, 1.0-7.0% belonged to dominant NKG2C+ clonotypes.

The V gene's germline CDR1 is SGHVS and CDR2 FNYEAQ. The CDR3 extends over 15 amino acids. Template switching by 5'RACE with UMIs generated the TCR beta cDNA. TCRdb reprocessed the 5' RACE reads, keeping one entry per CDR3 protein, no DNA. Its table records some 600,000 distinct CDR3 sequences. A word on this clonotype: Its target is not known.

The receptor was isolated from a young man in good health. Sequencing was performed on blood T cells: a sorted CD56 or NKG2C T cell subset, CD4+ or CD8+ T cells, or bulk PBMC T cells (not recorded which). This chain uses TRBV7-6 with TRBJ2-3; with no DNA, the TCRdb D assignment of TRBD2 cannot be verified. The CDR3 spells CASSLEGTAADTQYF.